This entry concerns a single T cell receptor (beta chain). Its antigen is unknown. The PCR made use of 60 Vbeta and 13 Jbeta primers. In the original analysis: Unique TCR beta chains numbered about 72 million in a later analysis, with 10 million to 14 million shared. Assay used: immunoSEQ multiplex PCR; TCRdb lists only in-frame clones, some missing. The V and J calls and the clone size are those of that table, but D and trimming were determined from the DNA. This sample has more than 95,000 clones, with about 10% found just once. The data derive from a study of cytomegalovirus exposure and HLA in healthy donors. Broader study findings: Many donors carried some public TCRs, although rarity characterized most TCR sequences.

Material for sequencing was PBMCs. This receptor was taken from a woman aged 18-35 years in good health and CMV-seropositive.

CDR3 amino acids: CASSEALRTSGRLYEQYF. DNA for the CDR3: TGTGCCAGCAGTGAAGCGTTAAGGACTAGCGGGAGGTTATACGAGCAGTACTTC. The rearrangement links TRBV6-1 to TRBJ2-7, with 14 bases that match TRBD2. Per the germline V gene, CDR1 is MNHNS and CDR2 is SASEGT. V lost 0 bases and J lost 4; bases outside the gene matches: 8. This CDR3 has 18 amino acids.